Each of the 20 T cell receptor beta chains below was sequenced from the same sample in a study of T-cell memory formation after mild COVID-19. TCRdb re-called the 5' RACE reads with MiXCR, one entry per CDR3 protein. Of a few hundred thousand distinct CDR3 sequences listed, under 20% were seen once; the top ten hold 20% to 25%. Material: PBMCs or a T cell subset sorted from them (not recorded which). The receptors were gathered from a man younger than 30 who had mild COVID-19 (a few samples of this study predate the infection). Cell type and time point are not known.

This clonotype was seen only a few times. The rearrangement joins TRBV7-9 to TRBJ1-1; TRBD1 matches 7 bases. V dropped 3 bases and J dropped 0; count of bases not matched to a gene: 7. The CDR3 extends over 16 amino acids. The germline CDR1 and CDR2 sequences are SEHNR and FQNEAQ (reference sequence). CDR3 bases: TGTGCCAGCAGCTTCCGGGACAGCAACTTGAACACTGAAGCTTTCTTT. This sequence encodes CASSFRDSNLNTEAFF. Looking up the rest from reference TRBV7-9 and TRBJ1-1 gives the full variable domain: DTGVSQNPRHKITKRGQNVTFRCDPISEHNRLYWYRQTLGQGPEFLTYFQNEAQLEKSRLLSDRFSAERPKGSFSTLEIQRTEQGDSAMYLCASSFRDSNLNTEAFFGQGTRLTVV.

Here the CDR3 reads CASSLSRRTSYNEQFF. The CDR3 DNA follows: TGTGCCAGCAGCTTATCCCGGAGGACATCCTACAATGAGCAGTTCTTC. The chain joins TRBV7-9 to TRBJ2-1; perhaps D is TRBD1 or TRBD2 (5 bases each). Germline V lookup: CDR1 SEHNR, CDR2 FQNEAQ (reference sequence). Trimming removed 2 bases at V and 1 base at J, with 12 bases between. The CDR3 is 16 amino acids.

There are a few counts of this clonotype. The chain has TRBV28 and TRBJ1-3; weak D call: TRBD1 (6 bases). This CDR3 is 15 amino acids long. V was clipped by 5 bases and J by 4 bases, with 15 bases between them. In germline, CDR1 is MDHEN, CDR2 SYDVKM. This CDR3 is CASSRGGAAGNTIYF. Here the CDR3 DNA reads TGTGCCAGCAGTCGGGGGGGCGCAGCAGGAAACACCATATATTTT.

As regards this clonotype: The junction shows a germline mismatch at one end, possibly a read error. V is TRBV6-6 and J is TRBJ2-3; 8 bases are a match to TRBD2. The CDR3 runs to 14 residues. CDR1 and CDR2 (germline): MNHNY, SVGAGI (reference sequence). CDR3 region: CDSGSRGNTDTQYF. The CDR3 region has the DNA TGTGACAGCGGGAGTAGGGGCAACACAGATACGCAGTATTTT.

This clonotype was counted between two and nine times. The junction differs from germline at one of its ends, possibly a read error. The chain couples TRBV4-1 to TRBJ2-7; 9 nucleotides line up with TRBD2. Germline V gene sequence: CDR1 MGHRA, CDR2 YSYEKL. The CDR3 covers 16 residues. DNA of the CDR3: TGCGCCAGCAGGCAAGGAACTCGGGGACTAGCTGACGAGCAGTACTTC. As protein: CASRQGTRGLADEQYF.

This chain links TRBV20-1 with TRBJ1-1, with D unresolved. This CDR3 region has 13 residues. The germline V and J ends were trimmed by 3 bases and 10 bases, with 18 bases remaining between them. Germline CDR1 DFQATT, CDR2 SNEGSKA (reference sequence). The CDR3 nucleotides read TGCAGTGCTAGTCGGACTCAACACCTCCCAGCTTTCTTT. Translation: CSASRTQHLPAFF.

This chain joins TRBV15 and TRBJ1-5; a possible D gene is TRBD1 (6 bases). Germline CDR1 reads LNHNV; CDR2 reads YYDKDF (reference sequence). V was pared by 9 bases and J by 7 bases, with 19 bases between. CDR3 length: 14 amino acids. The CDR3 reads CATGRGGRRQPQHF. The CDR3 DNA reads as TGTGCCACGGGACGGGGGGGCCGTAGGCAGCCCCAGCATTTT.

This clonotype was found a few times. The genes are TRBV7-3 and TRBJ1-1; maybe TRBD1 (6 bases). The CDR3 covers 14 residues. The germline gives CDR1 SGHTA, CDR2 FQGTGA. The V and J ends lost 5 bases and 2 bases respectively, with 12 bases between them. This CDR3 is CASSKGQTNTEAFF. DNA for the CDR3: TGTGCCAGCAGCAAGGGACAAACTAACACTGAAGCTTTCTTT.

This clonotype was seen only a few times. The chain couples TRBV7-9 to TRBJ2-3, with a possible D match to TRBD2 (5 bases). The germline V gene has CDR1 SEHNR and CDR2 FQNEAQ (reference sequence). The V end lost 1 base, the J end lost 0 bases, and 11 bases lay between the germline ends. CDR3 length equals 16 residues. CDR3 sequence reads: CASSLGKTGSTDTQYF. CDR3 coding DNA: TGTGCCAGCAGCTTAGGGAAGACGGGGAGCACAGATACGCAGTATTTT.

The chain uses TRBV28 and TRBJ2-5; D is possibly TRBD1 or TRBD2 (6 bases each). V gave up 6 bases and J gave up 5 bases, with 16 bases separating them. This CDR3 has 14 amino acids. Looked up from germline, CDR1 is MDHEN and CDR2 is SYDVKM. As DNA, the CDR3 is TGTGCCAGCAGCGAGGGGGGCCCGTTGGAGACCCAGTACTTC. This sequence encodes CASSEGGPLETQYF.

The table lists this clonotype with many counts. The V gene is TRBV6-5, the J gene TRBJ1-1; no clear D gene. V was pared by 4 bases and J by 1 base, with 10 bases between. Germline V CDR1 and CDR2: MNHEY, SVGAGI. This CDR3 comprises 14 residues. CDR3 sequence reads: CASSSIGRNTEAFF. DNA for the CDR3: TGTGCCAGCAGTTCGATAGGGAGGAACACTGAAGCTTTCTTT.

The rearrangement joins TRBV6-5 to TRBJ2-7, with D perhaps matching TRBD2 (5 bases). CDR3 length: 14 amino acids. Germline V CDR1 and CDR2: MNHEY, SVGAGI. V gave up 3 bases and J gave up 5 bases, with 14 bases separating them. The CDR3 DNA sequence: TGTGCCAGCAGTTATAGGTCAGGAGGTCACGAGCAGTACGTC. Protein product: CASSYRSGGHEQYV.

The sample holds a few counts of this clonotype. The J gene is TRBJ2-1, the V gene TRBV5-1; 7 nucleotides line up with TRBD1. The ends lost 0 bases at V and 1 base at J; junction bases unmatched: 13. CDR1 and CDR2 from the germline V gene are SGHRS and YFSETQ. The CDR3 has 19 residues. The CDR3 DNA is TGCGCCAGCAGCTTGGTCCTCCCAGGGGGTTTAAGGTCCTACAATGAGCAGTTCTTC. Translation gives CASSLVLPGGLRSYNEQFF.

The chain is built from TRBV7-7 and TRBJ2-2; D ambiguous. The CDR3 has 15 residues. CDR1 is SSHAT, CDR2 FNYEAQ, per germline (reference sequence). Trimming shortened V by 1 base and J by 3 bases, and 9 bases separated the two germline ends. CDR3 in DNA: TGTGCCAGCAGCTTAGAGGTTTCAGACACCGGGGAGCTGTTTTTT. Amino acids: CASSLEVSDTGELFF.

This clonotype has a handful of counts. The V gene is TRBV5-1, the J gene TRBJ2-3, with D possibly matching TRBD2 (5 bases). Trimming stripped 3 bases from V and 1 base from J, with 9 bases between. There are 14 residues in the CDR3. Germline V gene lookup returns CDR1 SGHRS and CDR2 YFSETQ. The DNA for the CDR3 is TGCGCCAGCAGCTGGGGTAGCGGCACAGATACGCAGTATTTT. It encodes CASSWGSGTDTQYF.

The table lists this clonotype with many counts. The V call is TRBV20-1, the J call TRBJ2-6; a weak D match, TRBD1 (6 bases). V was shortened by 6 bases and J by 5 bases, with 11 bases between the two germline ends. Germline-derived CDR1 and CDR2 are DFQATT and SNEGSKA (reference sequence). CDR3 length equals 13 residues. The CDR3 DNA sequence: TGCAGTGCGGACAGTGGAAGGGCCAACGTCCTGACTTTC. This translates into CSADSGRANVLTF.

Many counts were recorded for this clonotype. The chain couples TRBV6-5 to TRBJ2-2; D might be TRBD2 (6 bases). V was trimmed by 8 bases and J by 1 base, leaving 8 bases between them. Germline V gives CDR1 MNHEY, CDR2 SVGAGI. CDR3 size: 13 residues. CDR3 DNA sequence: TGTGCCAGCGTGGAGGGGAACACCGGGGAGCTGTTTTTT. As protein: CASVEGNTGELFF.

The rearrangement joins TRBV6-5 to TRBJ1-5, with D possibly TRBD1 on 6 matching bases. Germline CDR1 reads MNHEY; CDR2 reads SVGAGI. Between the trimmed V and J ends, which lost 5 bases and 5 bases, there was a span of 13 bases. This CDR3 has 14 residues. The DNA of the CDR3 is TGTGCCAGCAGTAACACAGGGTTAGATCAGCCCCAGCATTTT. Amino acid sequence: CASSNTGLDQPQHF.

A few counts support this clonotype. This chain connects TRBV5-1 to TRBJ2-1; 13 bases align to TRBD2. CDR3 length equals 17 residues. V was pared by 2 bases and J by 8 bases, with 10 bases of the junction left unmatched. Per the germline V gene, CDR1 is SGHRS and CDR2 is YFSETQ. The DNA for the CDR3 is TGCGCCAGCAGCTTACGACTAGCGGGGGGCCGGGAGGATGAGCAGTTCTTC. Amino acid sequence: CASSLRLAGGREDEQFF.

This clonotype has a handful of counts. This sequence joins TRBV12-3 or TRBV12-4 and TRBJ2-1; TRBD1 might be the D (6 bases). The CDR3 contains 14 residues. Deletions cut 4 bases from V and 6 bases from J, with 13 bases between. CDR3 sequence: CASSWTDPSNEQFF. CDR3 nucleotides: TGTGCCAGCAGTTGGACAGACCCTAGCAATGAGCAGTTCTTC.